One sample yielded the 26 T cell receptor beta chains listed below, sequenced in a study of shared clonotypes between healthy human individuals. The naive CD8 population came from CD45RO-negative cells selected for CCR7, without terminally differentiated effector memory CD45RA+ cells. The assay was immunoSEQ multiplex PCR, and TCRdb's table has in-frame clones only and misses some. The repertoire has about 700,000 clones, about 91% of them found once; the top ten carry approximately 24%. The sample comprised naive CD8+ T cells sorted from blood. Receptors were obtained from a man aged 25-40 years in good health.

This clone was picked up one time. CDR3 residues: CASSLPGLGGYTF. CDR3 in DNA: TGTGCCAGCAGCTTGCCGGGACTGGGCGGCTACACCTTC. The rearrangement uses TRBV7-9 and TRBJ1-2; possible D gene TRBD1, 5 bases. Trimming took 3 bases from V and 8 from J, leaving 13 bases between them. Germline-derived CDR1 and CDR2 are SEHNR and FQNEAQ (reference sequence). The CDR3 is made up of 13 amino acids.

The rearrangement links TRBV29-1 to TRBJ2-6; D uncertain. This CDR3 is 13 amino acids long. CDR1 SQVTM and CDR2 ANQGSEA come from the germline V gene. CDR3: CSVSAPGANVLTF. The CDR3 DNA follows: TGCAGTGTTTCGGCCCCTGGGGCCAACGTCCTGACTTTC.

The rearrangement links TRBV19 to TRBJ1-1, with D maybe TRBD1 (5 bases). Per germline, CDR1 LNHDA and CDR2 SQIVND (reference sequence). Trimming stripped 4 bases from V and 1 base from J, with 22 bases between. The CDR3 is 18 amino acids. Here the CDR3 reads CASSNPFLQGSGNTEAFF. CDR3 in DNA: TGTGCCAGTAGTAACCCCTTTTTGCAGGGCTCTGGGAACACTGAAGCTTTCTTT.

The chain is built from TRBV11-2 and TRBJ2-7; D may be TRBD1 (7 bases). V lost 8 bases and J lost 3, with 20 bases in between. This CDR3 comprises 15 residues. The germline V gene has CDR1 SGHAT and CDR2 FQNNGV. For the CDR3, the DNA is TGTGCCAGCGCGTTGGAGGGGGCCCCTGGCTACGAGCAGTACTTC. It specifies CASALEGAPGYEQYF.

The chain combines TRBV27 with TRBJ1-1; possible D gene TRBD1, 5 bases. V lost 8 bases to trimming and J lost 2 bases, with 12 bases between them. The CDR3 runs 13 residues. CDR1 is MNHEY, CDR2 SMNVEV, per germline (reference sequence). CDR3 bases: TGTGCCAGCGGCGTCGGGGCTAACACTGAAGCTTTCTTT. Translated, it gives CASGVGANTEAFF.

This CDR3 reads CAWSVGRNMNTEAFF. DNA for the CDR3: TGTGCCTGGAGTGTGGGCAGGAATATGAACACTGAAGCTTTCTTT. This chain joins TRBV30 and TRBJ1-1; D unresolved. CDR1 is GTSNPN and CDR2 is SVGIG in the germline V gene (reference sequence). V lost 0 bases and J 0 bases, leaving 11 bases between the germline ends. The CDR3 extends over 15 amino acids. Filled out from reference TRBV30 and TRBJ1-1, the complete variable domain reads SQTIHQWPATLVQPVGSPLSLECTVEGTSNPNLYWYRQAAGRGLQLLFYSVGIGQISSEVPQNLSASRPQDRQFILSSKKLLLSDSGFYLCAWSVGRNMNTEAFFGQGTRLTVV.

Concerning this clone: Germline is not matched at one junction end, which may reflect a read error. The rearrangement links TRBV28 to TRBJ2-7; D call uncertain. The CDR3 contains 12 residues. From germline, CDR1 is MDHEN and CDR2 SYDVKM. CDR3 in DNA: TGTGCCAGCAGTCGTTTTACCTCTCAGCCGAACTTC. It is translated as CASSRFTSQPNF.

The chain carries TRBV7-9 and TRBJ2-1; 12 positions agree with TRBD1. The germline CDR1 and CDR2 sequences are SEHNR and FQNEAQ (reference sequence). Unmatched junction bases numbered 11, after V lost 5 bases and J lost 9 bases. The CDR3 loop spans 16 amino acids. DNA for the CDR3: TGTGCCAGCAGCCCCAGTCCCGGGACAGGGGGCAGTGAGCAGTTCTTC. Translation gives CASSPSPGTGGSEQFF.

This chain uses TRBV14 with TRBJ2-1; D is possibly TRBD1 or TRBD2 (5 bases each). V gave up 4 bases and J gave up 7 bases, with 8 bases separating them. The germline V gene has CDR1 SGHDN and CDR2 FVKESK. The CDR3 is 12 amino acids. DNA for the CDR3: TGTGCCAGCAGCCCCGGGGCGAATGAGCAGTTCTTC. This gives the protein CASSPGANEQFF.

This chain uses TRBV7-9 with TRBJ2-5, with no clear D. The CDR3 runs to 13 residues. The V gene lost 3 bases and the J gene lost 5 bases, with 10 bases spanning the gap. Germline CDR1 reads SEHNR; CDR2 reads FQNEAQ (reference sequence). This CDR3 reads CASSFSSRETQYF. Here the CDR3 DNA reads TGTGCCAGCAGCTTCTCATCGAGGGAGACCCAGTACTTC. Filled out from reference TRBV7-9 and TRBJ2-5, the complete variable domain reads DTGVSQNPRHKITKRGQNVTFRCDPISEHNRLYWYRQTLGQGPEFLTYFQNEAQLEKSRLLSDRFSAERPKGSFSTLEIQRTEQGDSAMYLCASSFSSRETQYFGPGTRLLVL.

The V gene is TRBV19, the J gene TRBJ2-7; 7 bases map to TRBD1. The CDR3 is made up of 13 amino acids. Germline lookup yields CDR1 LNHDA and CDR2 SQIVND (reference sequence). V was pared by 6 bases and J by 3 bases, with 5 bases of the junction left unmatched. The CDR3 DNA reads as TGTGCCAGTAGATTAGGGACAGACTACGAGCAGTACTTC. Its protein product is CASRLGTDYEQYF.

V and J are TRBV5-5 and TRBJ2-7; 12 bases line up with TRBD2. This CDR3 is 16 amino acids long. Unmatched junction bases numbered 14, after V lost 2 bases and J lost 11 bases. Germline V gene lookup returns CDR1 SGHKS and CDR2 YYEKEE (reference sequence). The CDR3 sequence: CASSLRWASGRASEYF. In nucleotides, the CDR3 is TGTGCCAGCAGCTTACGTTGGGCTAGCGGGAGGGCCTCGGAGTACTTC.

This chain joins TRBV7-2 and TRBJ2-2; TRBD2 is a possible D gene (5 bases). Looked up from germline, CDR1 is SGHTA and CDR2 is FQGNSA. The CDR3 runs to 13 residues. V lost 5 bases and J lost 3, with 7 bases in between. DNA for the CDR3: TGTGCCAGCAGCACTAGAGACACCGGGGAGCTGTTTTTT. Protein: CASSTRDTGELFF.

V and J are TRBV11-2 and TRBJ2-7; D possibly corresponds to TRBD1 (6 bases). Germline V gene lookup returns CDR1 SGHAT and CDR2 FQNNGV. The CDR3 has 16 amino acids. V lost 1 base and J 2 bases, leaving 15 bases between the germline ends. The CDR3 DNA follows: TGTGCCAGCAGCTTAGTGTCCGGGACATTGACCTACGAGCAGTACTTC. This sequence encodes CASSLVSGTLTYEQYF.

The chain combines TRBV6-1 with TRBJ2-3; D call uncertain. Trimming removed 6 bases at V and 2 bases at J, with 12 bases between. Germline CDR1 reads MNHNS; CDR2 reads SASEGT. The CDR3 is 14 residues long. CDR3 protein: CASSGPQTTDTQYF. In DNA form, the CDR3 reads TGTGCCAGCAGCGGACCACAAACCACAGATACGCAGTATTTT.

V usage is TRBV27 and J usage is TRBJ2-1, with TRBD2 matching over 11 bases. Unmatched junction bases numbered 4, after V lost 10 bases and J lost 5 bases. Per germline, CDR1 MNHEY and CDR2 SMNVEV (reference sequence). The CDR3 is 13 amino acids. CDR3 region: CATLGLADNEQFF. CDR3 coding DNA: TGTGCCACCTTGGGACTAGCGGACAATGAGCAGTTCTTC.

The V gene is TRBV29-1, the J gene TRBJ2-7, with 7 bases that match TRBD1. With V trimmed by 4 bases and J by 3 bases, 9 bases remained unmatched. Per the germline V gene, CDR1 is SQVTM and CDR2 is ANQGSEA. The CDR3 loop spans 14 amino acids. CDR3 coding DNA: TGCAGCGTTGTACTTGGACAGGACCTCTACGAGCAGTACTTC. It translates to CSVVLGQDLYEQYF.

The chain employs TRBV4-3 and TRBJ1-2; no clear D gene. Germline CDR1 reads LGHNA; CDR2 reads YSLEER. Trimming removed 2 bases at V and 8 bases at J, with 15 bases between. This CDR3 contains 14 residues. DNA for the CDR3: TGCGCCAGCAGCCAAAGACAAGGTACCTGGGGCTACACCTTC. Amino acid sequence: CASSQRQGTWGYTF.

This rearrangement joins TRBV5-1 to TRBJ2-7, with TRBD1 matching 7 bases. The CDR3 covers 13 residues. Unmatched junction bases numbered 3, after V lost 1 base and J lost 5 bases. Germline V gene lookup returns CDR1 SGHRS and CDR2 YFSETQ. CDR3 nucleotides: TGCGCCAGCAGCTTGTCACAGGGGAACGAGCAGTACTTC. Amino acid sequence: CASSLSQGNEQYF.

This chain links TRBV28 with TRBJ2-2; D not certain. V was trimmed by 3 bases and J by 5 bases, leaving 1 base between them. Germline loops: CDR1 MDHEN, CDR2 SYDVKM. The CDR3 length is 11 residues. The CDR3 here is CASSFTGELFF. CDR3 in DNA: TGTGCCAGCAGTTTTACCGGGGAGCTGTTTTTT.

The chain couples TRBV14 to TRBJ2-1, with unresolved D. Germline CDR1 SGHDN, CDR2 FVKESK. There are 13 residues in the CDR3. Trimming stripped 1 base from V and 7 bases from J, with 8 bases between. CDR3 sequence (DNA): TGTGCCAGCAGCCAAGTCGGGCTGAATGAGCAGTTCTTC. It specifies CASSQVGLNEQFF.

The V and J genes are TRBV10-3 and TRBJ2-7; D unclear. The CDR3 extends over 15 amino acids. The germline CDR1 and CDR2 sequences are ENHRY and SYGVKD. The V and J ends lost 1 base and 0 bases respectively, with 10 bases between them. CDR3: CAISELGSTSYEQYF. In DNA form, the CDR3 reads TGTGCCATCAGTGAGTTGGGCAGTACCTCCTACGAGCAGTACTTC.

V gene TRBV29-1 combines with J gene TRBJ2-7; D is possibly TRBD2 (5 bases). The CDR3 covers 11 residues. Germline CDR1 reads SQVTM; CDR2 reads ANQGSEA. Between the trimmed V and J ends, which lost 6 bases and 5 bases, there was a span of 11 bases. The CDR3 DNA reads TGCAGCGTGATGGCCGGGAACGAGCAGTACTTC. It codes for CSVMAGNEQYF.

This rearrangement joins TRBV27 to TRBJ1-3, with D maybe TRBD1 (5 bases). V lost 4 bases, J lost 4 bases, and 14 bases lay in between. The CDR3 length is 15 residues. CDR1 is MNHEY and CDR2 is SMNVEV in the germline V gene (reference sequence). CDR3 amino acids: CASSSRQGTGNTIYF. The CDR3 DNA is TGTGCCAGCAGTTCCCGGCAGGGCACCGGAAACACCATATATTTT.

This chain links TRBV6-5 with TRBJ2-3, with D perhaps given as TRBD1 or TRBD2 (6 bases each). The V gene lost 0 bases and the J gene lost 3 bases, with 10 bases spanning the gap. This CDR3 region has 15 residues. Germline V gene lookup returns CDR1 MNHEY and CDR2 SVGAGI. The DNA of the CDR3 is TGTGCCAGCAGTTACTCGAAGGGGGGAACAGATACGCAGTATTTT. The encoded protein is CASSYSKGGTDTQYF.

The chain couples TRBV5-1 to TRBJ2-3; 9 bases match TRBD1. V shed 6 bases and J 9 bases; nucleotides not matched to a gene: 14. The CDR3 consists of 15 residues. CDR1 is SGHRS, CDR2 YFSETQ, per germline. The CDR3 protein is CASTNPGTGQITQYF. Here the CDR3 DNA reads TGCGCCAGCACCAACCCAGGGACAGGGCAGATAACGCAGTATTTT. Supplemented by reference TRBV5-1 and TRBJ2-3, the full variable domain reads KAGVTQTPRYLIKTRGQQVTLSCSPISGHRSVSWYQQTPGQGLQFLFEYFSETQRNKGNFPGRFSGRQFSNSRSEMNVSTLELGDSALYLCASTNPGTGQITQYFGPGTRLTVL.